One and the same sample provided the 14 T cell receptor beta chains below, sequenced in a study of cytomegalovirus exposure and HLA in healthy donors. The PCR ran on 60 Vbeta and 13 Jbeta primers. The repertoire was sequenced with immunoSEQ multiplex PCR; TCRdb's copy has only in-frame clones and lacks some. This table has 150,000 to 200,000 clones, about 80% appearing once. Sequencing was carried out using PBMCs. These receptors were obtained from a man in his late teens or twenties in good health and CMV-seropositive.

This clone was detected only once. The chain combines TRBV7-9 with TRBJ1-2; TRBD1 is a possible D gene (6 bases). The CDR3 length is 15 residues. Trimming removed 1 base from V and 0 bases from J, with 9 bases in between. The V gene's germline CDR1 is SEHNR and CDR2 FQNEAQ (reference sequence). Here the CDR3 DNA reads TGTGCCAGCAGCTTAGTCAGGGGCACTAACTATGGCTACACCTTC. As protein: CASSLVRGTNYGYTF.

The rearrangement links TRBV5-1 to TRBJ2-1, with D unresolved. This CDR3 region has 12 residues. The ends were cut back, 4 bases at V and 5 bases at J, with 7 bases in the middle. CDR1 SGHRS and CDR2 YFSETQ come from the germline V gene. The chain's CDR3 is CASSTNNNEQFF. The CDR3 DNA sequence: TGCGCCAGCAGCACTAATAACAATGAGCAGTTCTTC.

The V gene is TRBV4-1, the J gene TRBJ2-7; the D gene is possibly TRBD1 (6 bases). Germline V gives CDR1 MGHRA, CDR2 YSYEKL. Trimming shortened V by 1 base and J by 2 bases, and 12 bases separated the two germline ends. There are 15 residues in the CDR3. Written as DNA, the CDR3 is TGCGCCAGCAGCCAAGTGAGGACAGCTACCTACGAGCAGTACTTC. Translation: CASSQVRTATYEQYF.

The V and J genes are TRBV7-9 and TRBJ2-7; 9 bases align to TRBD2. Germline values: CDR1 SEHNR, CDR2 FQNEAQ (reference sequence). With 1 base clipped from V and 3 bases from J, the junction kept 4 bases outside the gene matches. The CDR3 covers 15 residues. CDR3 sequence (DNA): TGTGCCAGCAGCTTAGGTTCTAGCGGGAACTACGAGCAGTACTTC. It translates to CASSLGSSGNYEQYF.

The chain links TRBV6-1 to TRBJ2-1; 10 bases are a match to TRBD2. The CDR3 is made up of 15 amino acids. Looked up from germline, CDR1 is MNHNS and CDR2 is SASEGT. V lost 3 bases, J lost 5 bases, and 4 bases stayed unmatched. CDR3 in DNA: TGTGCCAGCAGTGACTCCGGGACTAGCGACAATGAGCAGTTCTTC. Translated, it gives CASSDSGTSDNEQFF.

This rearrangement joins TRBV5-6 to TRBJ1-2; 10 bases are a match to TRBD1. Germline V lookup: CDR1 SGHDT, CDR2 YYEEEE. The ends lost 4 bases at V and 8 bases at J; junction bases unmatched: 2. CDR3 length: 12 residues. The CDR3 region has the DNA TGTGCCAGCAGCCCGGACAGGGGGGGCTACACCTTC. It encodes CASSPDRGGYTF.

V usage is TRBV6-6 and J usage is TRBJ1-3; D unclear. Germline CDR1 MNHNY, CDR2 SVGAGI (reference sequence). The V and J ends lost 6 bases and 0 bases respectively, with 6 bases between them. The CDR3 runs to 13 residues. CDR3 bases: TGTGCCAGCAGGGCAGGCTCTGGAAACACCATATATTTT. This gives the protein CASRAGSGNTIYF.

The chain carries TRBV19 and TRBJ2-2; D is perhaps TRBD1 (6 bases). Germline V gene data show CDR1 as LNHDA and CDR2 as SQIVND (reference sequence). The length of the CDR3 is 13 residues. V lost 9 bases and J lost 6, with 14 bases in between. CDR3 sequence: CASRTQGSGELFF. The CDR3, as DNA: TGTGCCAGCAGGACACAGGGATCCGGGGAGCTGTTTTTT.

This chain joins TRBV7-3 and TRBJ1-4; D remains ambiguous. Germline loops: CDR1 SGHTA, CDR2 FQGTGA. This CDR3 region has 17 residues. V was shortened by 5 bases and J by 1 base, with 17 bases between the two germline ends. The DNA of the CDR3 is TGTGCCAGCAGCCCTCGGGTTCGGGGTGGAACTAATGAAAAACTGTTTTTT. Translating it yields CASSPRVRGGTNEKLFF.

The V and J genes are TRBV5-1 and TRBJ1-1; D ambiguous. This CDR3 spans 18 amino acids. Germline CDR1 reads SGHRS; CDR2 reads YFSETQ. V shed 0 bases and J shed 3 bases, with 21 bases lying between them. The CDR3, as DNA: TGCGCCAGCAGCTTGGCCGGTTTGGCCCGGTTGGAGGACACTGAAGCTTTCTTT. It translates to CASSLAGLARLEDTEAFF.

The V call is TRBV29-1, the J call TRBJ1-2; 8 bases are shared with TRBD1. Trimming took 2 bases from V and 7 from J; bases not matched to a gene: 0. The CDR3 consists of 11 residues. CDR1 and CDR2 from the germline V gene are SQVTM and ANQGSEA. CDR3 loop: CSVEQGAGYTF. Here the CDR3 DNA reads TGCAGCGTTGAACAGGGGGCTGGCTACACCTTC.

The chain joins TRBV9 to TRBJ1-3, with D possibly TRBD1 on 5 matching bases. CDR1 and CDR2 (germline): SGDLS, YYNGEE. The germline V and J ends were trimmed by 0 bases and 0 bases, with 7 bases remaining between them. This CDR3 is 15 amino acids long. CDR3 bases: TGTGCCAGCAGCGTAGAGGGGATCTCTGGAAACACCATATATTTT. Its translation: CASSVEGISGNTIYF.

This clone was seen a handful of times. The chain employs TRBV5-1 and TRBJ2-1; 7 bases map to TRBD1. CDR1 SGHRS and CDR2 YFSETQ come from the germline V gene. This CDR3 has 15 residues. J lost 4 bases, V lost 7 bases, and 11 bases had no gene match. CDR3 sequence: CASRPGTEPYNEQFF. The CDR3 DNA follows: TGCGCCAGCCGTCCCGGGACAGAGCCTTACAATGAGCAGTTCTTC.

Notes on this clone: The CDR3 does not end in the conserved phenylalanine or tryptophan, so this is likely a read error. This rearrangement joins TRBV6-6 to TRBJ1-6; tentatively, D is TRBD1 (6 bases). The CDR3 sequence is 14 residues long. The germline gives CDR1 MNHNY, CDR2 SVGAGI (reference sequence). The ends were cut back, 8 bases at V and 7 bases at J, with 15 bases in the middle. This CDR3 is CASWGGGRNSPLHL. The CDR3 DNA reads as TGTGCCAGCTGGGGCGGGGGGCGAAATTCACCCCTCCACCTT.